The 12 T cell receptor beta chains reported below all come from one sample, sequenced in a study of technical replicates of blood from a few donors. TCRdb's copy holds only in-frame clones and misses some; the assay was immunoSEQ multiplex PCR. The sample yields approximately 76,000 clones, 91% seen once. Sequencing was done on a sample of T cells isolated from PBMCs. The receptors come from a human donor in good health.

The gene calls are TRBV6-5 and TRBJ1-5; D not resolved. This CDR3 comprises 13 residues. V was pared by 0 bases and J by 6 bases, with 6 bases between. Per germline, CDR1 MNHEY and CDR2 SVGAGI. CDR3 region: CASSYSPGQPQHF. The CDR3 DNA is TGTGCCAGCAGTTACTCCCCGGGTCAGCCCCAGCATTTT.

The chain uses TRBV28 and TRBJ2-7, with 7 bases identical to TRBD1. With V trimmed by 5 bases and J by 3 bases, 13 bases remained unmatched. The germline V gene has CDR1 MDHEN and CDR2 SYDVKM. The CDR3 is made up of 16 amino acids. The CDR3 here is CASSPLSDGTDYEQYF. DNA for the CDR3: TGTGCCAGCAGTCCCCTGAGTGACGGGACAGACTACGAGCAGTACTTC. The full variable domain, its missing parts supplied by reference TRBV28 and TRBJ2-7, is DVKVTQSSRYLVKRTGEKVFLECVQDMDHENMFWYRQDPGLGLRLIYFSYDVKMKEKGDIPEGYSVSREKKERFSLILESASTNQTSMYLCASSPLSDGTDYEQYFGPGTRLTVT.

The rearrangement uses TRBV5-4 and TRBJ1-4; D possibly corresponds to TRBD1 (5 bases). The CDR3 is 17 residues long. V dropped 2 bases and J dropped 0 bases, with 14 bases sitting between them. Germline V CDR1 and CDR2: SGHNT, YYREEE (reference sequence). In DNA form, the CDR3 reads TGTGCCAGCAGCTTAAGAAAGACAGCTGCAACTAATGAAAAACTGTTTTTT. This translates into CASSLRKTAATNEKLFF.

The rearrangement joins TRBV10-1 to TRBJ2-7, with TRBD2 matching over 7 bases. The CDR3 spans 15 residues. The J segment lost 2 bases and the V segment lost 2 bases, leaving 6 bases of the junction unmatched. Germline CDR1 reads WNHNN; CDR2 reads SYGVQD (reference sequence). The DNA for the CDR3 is TGCGCCAGCAGTGAGGGGGCGGCGGGAGCCTACGAGCAGTACTTC. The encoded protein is CASSEGAAGAYEQYF.

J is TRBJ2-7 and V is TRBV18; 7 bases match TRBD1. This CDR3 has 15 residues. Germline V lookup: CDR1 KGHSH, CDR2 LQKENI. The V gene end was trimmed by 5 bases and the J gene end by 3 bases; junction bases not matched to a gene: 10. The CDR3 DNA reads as TGTGCCAGCTCATTAGCCGGGACAGCGGACTACGAGCAGTACTTC. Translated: CASSLAGTADYEQYF.

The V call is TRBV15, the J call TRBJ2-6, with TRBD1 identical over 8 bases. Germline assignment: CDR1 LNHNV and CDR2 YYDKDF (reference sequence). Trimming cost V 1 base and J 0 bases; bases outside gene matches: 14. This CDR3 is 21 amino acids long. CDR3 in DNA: TGTGCCACCAGCAGAGGGGACAGGAGGCTATCCCATCTCTCTGGGGCCAACGTCCTGACTTTC. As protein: CATSRGDRRLSHLSGANVLTF.

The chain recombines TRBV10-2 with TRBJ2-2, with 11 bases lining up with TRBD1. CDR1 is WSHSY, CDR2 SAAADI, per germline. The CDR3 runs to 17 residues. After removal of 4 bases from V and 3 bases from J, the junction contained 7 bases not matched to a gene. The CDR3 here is CASSGRDRGLHTGELFF. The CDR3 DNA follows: TGCGCCAGCAGTGGTCGGGACAGGGGGTTACACACCGGGGAGCTGTTTTTT.

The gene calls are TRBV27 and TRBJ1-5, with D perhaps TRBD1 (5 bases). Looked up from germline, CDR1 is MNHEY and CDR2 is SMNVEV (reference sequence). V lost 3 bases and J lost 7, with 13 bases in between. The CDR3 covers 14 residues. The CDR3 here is CASSFGGNQQPQHF. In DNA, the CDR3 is TGTGCCAGCAGTTTTGGGGGGAATCAACAGCCCCAGCATTTT.

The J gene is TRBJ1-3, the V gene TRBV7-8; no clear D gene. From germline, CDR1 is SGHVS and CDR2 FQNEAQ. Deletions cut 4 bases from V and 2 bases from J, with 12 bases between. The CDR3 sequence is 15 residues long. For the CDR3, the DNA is TGTGCCAGCAGCTCGGGAACCATCACTGGAAACACCATATATTTT. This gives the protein CASSSGTITGNTIYF.

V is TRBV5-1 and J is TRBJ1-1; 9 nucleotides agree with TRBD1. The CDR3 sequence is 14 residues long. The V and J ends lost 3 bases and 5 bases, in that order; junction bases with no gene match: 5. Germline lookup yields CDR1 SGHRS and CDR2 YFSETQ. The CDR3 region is CASSSTGGLTEAFF. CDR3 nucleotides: TGCGCCAGCAGCTCCACAGGGGGCCTTACTGAAGCTTTCTTT.

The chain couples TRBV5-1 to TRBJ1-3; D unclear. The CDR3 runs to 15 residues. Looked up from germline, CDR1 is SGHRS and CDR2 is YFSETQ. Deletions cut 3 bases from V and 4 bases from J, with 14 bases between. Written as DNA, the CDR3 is TGCGCCAGCAGCTCGGGTACGAGTGTCGGAAACACCATATATTTT. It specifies CASSSGTSVGNTIYF.

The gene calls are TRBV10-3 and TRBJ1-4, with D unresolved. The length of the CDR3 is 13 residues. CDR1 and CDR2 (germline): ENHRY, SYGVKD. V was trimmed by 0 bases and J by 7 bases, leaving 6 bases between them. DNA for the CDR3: TGTGCCATCAGTGAGTCCCCGTTTGAAAAACTGTTTTTT. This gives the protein CAISESPFEKLFF.